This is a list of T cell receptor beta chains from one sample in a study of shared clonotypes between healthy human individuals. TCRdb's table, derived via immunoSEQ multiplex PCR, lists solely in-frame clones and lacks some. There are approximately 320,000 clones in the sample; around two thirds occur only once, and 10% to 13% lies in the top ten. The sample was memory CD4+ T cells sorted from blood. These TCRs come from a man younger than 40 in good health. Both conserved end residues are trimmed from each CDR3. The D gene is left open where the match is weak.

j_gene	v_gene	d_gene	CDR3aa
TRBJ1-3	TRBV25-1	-	ASSWGAGGNTIY
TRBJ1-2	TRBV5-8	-	ASSAPGVDDGYT
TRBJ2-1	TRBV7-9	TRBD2	ASNTREGGNEQF
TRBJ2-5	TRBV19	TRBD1	ASRSGTGIQETQY
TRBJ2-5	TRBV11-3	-	ASSINLMGTQY
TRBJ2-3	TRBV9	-	ASSVGVERGTDTQY
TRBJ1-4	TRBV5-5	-	ASSSILTTERREKLF
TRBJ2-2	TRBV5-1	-	ASSLGVFGGNTGELF
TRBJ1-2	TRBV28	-	ASSLSLAPGGLGGYT
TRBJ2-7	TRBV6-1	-	ASSPLGSTDEQY